Listed below are T cell receptor beta chains from one sample, sequenced in a study of Tregs in tolerant kidney transplant recipients. The table came from immunoSEQ multiplex PCR; TCRdb's copy has only in-frame clones and leaves some out. Counted here are fewer than 45,000 clones, around 95% occurring once; the ten biggest clones make up about 0.41%. The antigens of these receptors remain unknown. The material sequenced was Tregs from blood cultured with allogeneic cells. The origin of the receptors is a human donor in good health. CDR3s include the opening cysteine and the closing phenylalanine or tryptophan. A D gene is named only where the DNA matches it firmly. Clone size is not always given. Where it is, it says once, few, many or a class for expanded clones.

size,D,V,J,DNA,CDR3
-,-,TRBV6-5,TRBJ1-1,TGTGCCAGCAGTTCCCTCGCAGGCACTGAAGCTTTCTTT,CASSSLAGTEAFF
few,TRBD1,TRBV18,TRBJ1-5,TGTGCCAGCTCACCACAGCAGGGGGTACAGCCCCAGCATTTT,CASSPQQGVQPQHF
-,-,TRBV5-1,TRBJ2-5,TGCGCCAGCAGCTTGACAGTCCGTGGGGGATCCTCAGAGACCCAGTACTTC,CASSLTVRGGSSETQYF
-,-,TRBV19,TRBJ2-3,TGTGCCAGTAGCTGGAGAAGAGGGGGTGGGGCAGATACGCAGTATTTT,CASSWRRGGGADTQYF
-,TRBD1,TRBV9,TRBJ2-3,TGTGCCAGCAGCCTCACAGGGGGCAGTTTAGATACGCAGTATTTT,CASSLTGGSLDTQYF
-,-,TRBV11-1,TRBJ2-1,TGTGCCAGCAGCTTAAGATACAATGAGCAGTTCTTC,CASSLRYNEQFF
-,TRBD1,TRBV4-1,TRBJ1-3,TGCGCCAGCAGCCCTCACCCAGGGGGCGCTGGAAACACCATATATTTT,CASSPHPGGAGNTIYF
-,TRBD1,TRBV29-1,TRBJ1-2,TGCAGCGTTGAAAGGTGGGACAGCTATGGCTACACCTTC,CSVERWDSYGYTF
-,-,TRBV7-8,TRBJ2-7,TGTGCCAGCAGCTTAGAGAGGGGGGCCGGGTACGAGCAGTACTTC,CASSLERGAGYEQYF
-,-,TRBV7-2,TRBJ1-2,TGTGCCAGCAGCTTTAGGGATGGGGACTATGGCTACACCTTC,CASSFRDGDYGYTF
-,-,TRBV11-2,TRBJ2-1,TGTGCCAGCCAAAGGGTCGCAAGGGGGGAGCAGTTCTTC,CASQRVARGEQFF
-,-,TRBV10-3,TRBJ2-5,TGTGCCATCAGTGAGGGGCAGGACCAAGAGACCCAGTACTTC,CAISEGQDQETQYF
-,TRBD1,TRBV19,TRBJ2-5,TGTGCCAGTAGTATGGTGGGACAGAGGGAGTACTTC,CASSMVGQREYF
-,-,TRBV9,TRBJ1-1,TGTGCCAGCAGAGGGGGGCCTGAAGCTTTCTTT,CASRGGPEAFF
-,TRBD1,TRBV6-5,TRBJ1-2,TGTGCCAGCAACACAGGGGGCGGTGGCTACACCTTC,CASNTGGGGYTF
-,TRBD1,TRBV5-1,TRBJ2-7,TGCGCCAGCAGCTTTCGGACAGGGATCTACGAGCAGTACTTC,CASSFRTGIYEQYF
-,-,TRBV5-1,TRBJ2-5,TGCGCCAGCAGGCCGGCCACTGTTAGCGCGGGAGAGACCCAGTACTTC,CASRPATVSAGETQYF
-,-,TRBV7-3,TRBJ1-2,TGTGCCAGCAGCCCGGACGGGGCCTATGGCTACACCTTC,CASSPDGAYGYTF
-,-,TRBV12-5,TRBJ2-7,TGTGCTAGTGGTTTGGTAACAGGGAGCGACGAGCAGTACTTC,CASGLVTGSDEQYF
-,-,TRBV29-1,TRBJ2-1,TGCAGCGTTGGTCGGGTTGGATGGAATGAGCAGTTCTTC,CSVGRVGWNEQFF
-,-,TRBV10-3,TRBJ1-1,TGTGCCATCAGTATCGCGAACACTGAAGCTTTCTTT,CAISIANTEAFF
once,-,TRBV10-2,TRBJ1-1,TGCGCCAGCAAAACCGGTAGGAACACTGAAGCTTTCTTT,CASKTGRNTEAFF
once,-,TRBV5-1,TRBJ1-3,TGCGCCAGCAGCGAGGCCAGCTCTGGAAACACCATATATTTT,CASSEASSGNTIYF
-,-,TRBV5-1,TRBJ2-5,TGCGCCAGCAGCCCCCCGGCGGGATACCAAGAGACCCAGTACTTC,CASSPPAGYQETQYF
-,-,TRBV5-1,TRBJ2-3,TGCGCCAGCAGCGCAGGGAACGCCGCCACAGATACGCAGTATTTT,CASSAGNAATDTQYF
-,-,TRBV19,TRBJ2-1,TGTGCCAGTAGTGTCCGGGACGGGCAGTTCTTC,CASSVRDGQFF
-,-,TRBV7-9,TRBJ1-1,TGTGCCAGCAGCCCGTTCACTGAAGCTTTCTTT,CASSPFTEAFF
once,TRBD2,TRBV20-1,TRBJ2-7,TGCAGTGCTCGGGGACTAGGCGAGCAGTACTTC,CSARGLGEQYF
-,TRBD1,TRBV18,TRBJ1-1,TGTGCCAGCTCCGTCACGAACAGGGGAGGGACTGAAGCTTTCTTT,CASSVTNRGGTEAFF
-,-,TRBV6-5,TRBJ2-4,TGTGCCAGCACAGGGCCCGGGAACATTCAGTACTTC,CASTGPGNIQYF
-,-,TRBV6-6,TRBJ2-7,TGTGCCAGCAGCCGTCGGGACATTTACGAGCAGTACTTC,CASSRRDIYEQYF
-,-,TRBV9,TRBJ2-1,TGTGCCAGCAGCGTAGCTCAGGTGGCGGGGAGCTCCTACAATGAGCAGTTCTTC,CASSVAQVAGSSYNEQFF
-,-,TRBV30,TRBJ2-7,TGTGCCTGGAGTGTACTCCACGAGCAGTACTTC,CAWSVLHEQYF
-,TRBD1,TRBV11-2,TRBJ2-7,TGTGCCAGCAGCACCACTAGTGGTTGGGGACAGACTTACGAGCAGTACTTC,CASSTTSGWGQTYEQYF
-,TRBD2,TRBV19,TRBJ2-7,TGTGCCAGTAGTATAGCGGCCGGACTAGTGTTTCGCGAGCAGTACTTC,CASSIAAGLVFREQYF
-,TRBD1,TRBV15,TRBJ2-5,TGTGCCACCGGTCCCCACAGGGGGGCCCAGTACTTC,CATGPHRGAQYF
-,-,TRBV2,TRBJ1-1,TGTGCCAGCACCGAGCAGGGCTCCACTGAAGCTTTCTTT,CASTEQGSTEAFF
-,-,TRBV21-1,TRBJ1-2,TGTGCCAGCAGCCTTATGGGACGGATTTCAAACTATGGCTACACCTTC,CASSLMGRISNYGYTF
-,TRBD2,TRBV4-1,TRBJ2-7,TGCGCCAGCAGCCAAGCGGGACTAGGGTACGAGCAGTACTTC,CASSQAGLGYEQYF
once,-,TRBV7-9,TRBJ1-3,TGTGCCAGCAGCCTAGGACAGTCTGGAAACACCATATATTTT,CASSLGQSGNTIYF
-,-,TRBV5-4,TRBJ2-7,TGTGCCAGCAGGAGGACAGAAAGTAACGAGCAGTACTTC,CASRRTESNEQYF
-,-,TRBV27,TRBJ1-3,TGTGCCAGCAGTTTATCAGGCTCTGGAAACACCATATATTTT,CASSLSGSGNTIYF
-,-,TRBV6-6,TRBJ1-2,TGTGCCAGCAGTTTTCAGGGGAACTATGGCTACACCTTC,CASSFQGNYGYTF
-,-,TRBV9,TRBJ1-2,TGTGCCAGCAGCGTAGCGGGTGCTCTCATGGCGGGCTACACCTTC,CASSVAGALMAGYTF
-,TRBD1,TRBV19,TRBJ1-2,TGTGCCAGTAGTACCCGACAGGGGCTCCTCTCTGGCTACACCTTC,CASSTRQGLLSGYTF
-,TRBD1,TRBV14,TRBJ1-2,TGTGCCAGCAGCCAAGATGGATTCGGGACAGGAGACTATGGCTACACCTTC,CASSQDGFGTGDYGYTF
-,-,TRBV5-1,TRBJ2-7,TGCGCCAGCAGCTTGGAAGGCTACGAGCAGTACTTC,CASSLEGYEQYF
-,-,TRBV6-5,TRBJ1-4,TGTGCCAGCAGTTCATCCCAGGGTGGAAGAAAACTGTTTTTT,CASSSSQGGRKLFF
-,TRBD2,TRBV29-1,TRBJ2-5,TGCAGCGTTCGTGAGCTCGCGGGGGAGGCCCAGTACTTC,CSVRELAGEAQYF
-,-,TRBV5-6,TRBJ1-3,TGTGCCAGCAGCTTGGTCCGTTTTTCTGGAAACACCATATATTTT,CASSLVRFSGNTIYF
-,-,TRBV5-1,TRBJ2-1,TGCGCCAGCAGTCAACAGGGAAACTCCTACAATGAGCAGTTCTTC,CASSQQGNSYNEQFF
-,-,TRBV19,TRBJ1-1,TGTGCCAGTAGTACGGGACACGTGAACACTGAAGCTTTCTTT,CASSTGHVNTEAFF
once,-,TRBV5-1,TRBJ1-2,TGCGCCAGCAGCCCGGACGGTAACTATGGCTACACCTTC,CASSPDGNYGYTF
-,TRBD1,TRBV19,TRBJ1-5,TGTGCCAGTAGGAGGGGGCAGGTGGACCATCAGCCCCAGCATTTT,CASRRGQVDHQPQHF